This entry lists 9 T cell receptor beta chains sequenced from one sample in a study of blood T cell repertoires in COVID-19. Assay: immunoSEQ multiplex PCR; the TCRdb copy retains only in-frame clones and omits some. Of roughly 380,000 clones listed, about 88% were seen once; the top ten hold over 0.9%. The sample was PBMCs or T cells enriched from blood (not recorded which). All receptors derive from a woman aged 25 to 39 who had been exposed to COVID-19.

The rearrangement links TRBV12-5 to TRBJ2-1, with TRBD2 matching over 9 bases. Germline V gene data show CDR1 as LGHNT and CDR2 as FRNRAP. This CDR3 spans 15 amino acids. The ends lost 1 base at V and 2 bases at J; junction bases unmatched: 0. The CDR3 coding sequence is TGTGCTAGTGGTTTGGGGACTAGCGCCTACAATGAGCAGTTCTTC. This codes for CASGLGTSAYNEQFF.

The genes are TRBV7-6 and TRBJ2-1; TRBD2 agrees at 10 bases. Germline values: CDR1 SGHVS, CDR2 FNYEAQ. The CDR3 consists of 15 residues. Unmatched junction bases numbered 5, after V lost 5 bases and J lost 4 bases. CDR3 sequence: CASSPLAGPYNEQFF. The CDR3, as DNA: TGTGCCAGCAGCCCACTAGCGGGGCCATACAATGAGCAGTTCTTC.

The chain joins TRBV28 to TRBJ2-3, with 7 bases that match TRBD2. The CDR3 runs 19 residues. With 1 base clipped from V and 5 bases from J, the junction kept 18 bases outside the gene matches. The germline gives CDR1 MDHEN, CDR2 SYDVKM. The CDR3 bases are TGTGCCAGCAGTTTATCTCTCCCCCCGGTAGCGGGTGCTGAAGATACGCAGTATTTT. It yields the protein CASSLSLPPVAGAEDTQYF.

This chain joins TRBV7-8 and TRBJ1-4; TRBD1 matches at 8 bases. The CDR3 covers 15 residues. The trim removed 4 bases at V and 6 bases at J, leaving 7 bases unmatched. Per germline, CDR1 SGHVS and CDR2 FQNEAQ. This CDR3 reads CASSSRQGLDEKLFF. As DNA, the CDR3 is TGTGCCAGCAGCTCGAGACAGGGGTTGGATGAAAAACTGTTTTTT.

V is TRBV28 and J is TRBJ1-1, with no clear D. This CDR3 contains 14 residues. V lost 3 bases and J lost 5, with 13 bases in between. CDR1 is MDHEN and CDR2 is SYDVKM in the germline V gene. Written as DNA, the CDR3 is TGTGCCAGCAGTTTCCGACTCGGTTGGACTGAAGCTTTCTTT. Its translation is CASSFRLGWTEAFF.

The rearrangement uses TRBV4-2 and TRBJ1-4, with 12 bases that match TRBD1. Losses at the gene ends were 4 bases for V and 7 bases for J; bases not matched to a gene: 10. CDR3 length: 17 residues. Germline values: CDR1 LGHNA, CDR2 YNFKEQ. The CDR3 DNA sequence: TGTGCCAGCAGCCCGGGGACAGGGGGCGATCAGGGTGAAAAACTGTTTTTT. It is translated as CASSPGTGGDQGEKLFF.

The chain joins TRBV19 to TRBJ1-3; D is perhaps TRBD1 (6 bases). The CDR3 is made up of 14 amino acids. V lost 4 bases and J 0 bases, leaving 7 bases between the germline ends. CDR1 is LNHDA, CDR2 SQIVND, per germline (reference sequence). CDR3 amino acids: CASSTGDSGNTIYF. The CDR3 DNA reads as TGTGCCAGTAGTACAGGGGACTCTGGAAACACCATATATTTT. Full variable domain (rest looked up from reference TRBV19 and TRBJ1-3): DGGITQSPKYLFRKEGQNVTLSCEQNLNHDAMYWYRQDPGQGLRLIYYSQIVNDFQKGDIAEGYSVSREKKESFPLTVTSAQKNPTAFYLCASSTGDSGNTIYFGEGSWLTVV.

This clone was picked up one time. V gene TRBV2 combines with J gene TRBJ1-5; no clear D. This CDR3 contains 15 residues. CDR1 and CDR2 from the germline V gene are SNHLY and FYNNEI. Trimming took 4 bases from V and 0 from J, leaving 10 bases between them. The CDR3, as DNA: TGTGCCAGCAGTGGCGGGGTCCATAGCAATCAGCCCCAGCATTTT. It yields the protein CASSGGVHSNQPQHF. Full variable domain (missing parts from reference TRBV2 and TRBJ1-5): EPEVTQTPSHQVTQMGQEVILRCVPISNHLYFYWYRQILGQKVEFLVSFYNNEISEKSEIFDDQFSVERPDGSNFTLKIRSTKLEDSAMYFCASSGGVHSNQPQHFGDGTRLSIL.

The CDR3 coding sequence is TGTGCCAGCAGCTTGGGCGGGACCTTACAGGGGGTGCAGTACTTC. This codes for CASSLGGTLQGVQYF. The genes are TRBV5-4 and TRBJ2-7, with 8 bases aligning to TRBD1. Germline V gene data show CDR1 as SGHNT and CDR2 as YYREEE (reference sequence). This CDR3 region has 15 residues. V shed 0 bases and J 9 bases; nucleotides not matched to a gene: 11. The full variable domain, completed using reference TRBV5-4 and TRBJ2-7, is ETGVTQSPTHLIKTRGQQVTLRCSSQSGHNTVSWYQQALGQGPQFIFQYYREEENGRGNFPPRFSGLQFPNYSSELNVNALELDDSALYLCASSLGGTLQGVQYFGPGTRLTVT.